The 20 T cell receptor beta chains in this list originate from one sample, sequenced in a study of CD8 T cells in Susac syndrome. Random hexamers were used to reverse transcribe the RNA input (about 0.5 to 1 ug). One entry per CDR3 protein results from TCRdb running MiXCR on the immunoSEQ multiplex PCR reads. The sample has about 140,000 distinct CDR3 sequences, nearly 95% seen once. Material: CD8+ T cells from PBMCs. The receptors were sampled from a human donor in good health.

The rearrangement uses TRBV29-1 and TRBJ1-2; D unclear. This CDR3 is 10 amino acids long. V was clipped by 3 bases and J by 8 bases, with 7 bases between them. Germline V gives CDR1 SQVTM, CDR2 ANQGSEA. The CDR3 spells CSVDLAGYTF. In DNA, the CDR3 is TGCAGCGTTGATCTAGCAGGCTACACCTTC.

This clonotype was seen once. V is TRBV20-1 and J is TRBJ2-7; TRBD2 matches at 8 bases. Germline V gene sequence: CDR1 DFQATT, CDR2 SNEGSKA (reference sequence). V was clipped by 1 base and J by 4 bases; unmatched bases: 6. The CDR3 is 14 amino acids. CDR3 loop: CSARGRGAEYEQYF. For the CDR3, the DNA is TGCAGTGCTAGAGGGCGGGGGGCAGAGTACGAGCAGTACTTC.

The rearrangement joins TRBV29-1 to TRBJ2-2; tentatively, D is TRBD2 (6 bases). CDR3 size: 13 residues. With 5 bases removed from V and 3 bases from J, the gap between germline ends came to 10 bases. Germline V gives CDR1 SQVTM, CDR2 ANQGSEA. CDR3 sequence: CSVPGDDTGELFF. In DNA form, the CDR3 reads TGCAGCGTTCCGGGAGATGACACCGGGGAGCTGTTTTTT.

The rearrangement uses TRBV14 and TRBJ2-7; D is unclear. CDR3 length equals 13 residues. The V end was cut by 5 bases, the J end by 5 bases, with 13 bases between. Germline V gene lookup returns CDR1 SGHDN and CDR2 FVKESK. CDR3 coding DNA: TGTGCCAGCAGCTCGTGGTCCATGCACGAGCAGTACTTC. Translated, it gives CASSSWSMHEQYF. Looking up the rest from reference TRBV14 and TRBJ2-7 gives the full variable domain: EAGVTQFPSHSVIEKGQTVTLRCDPISGHDNLYWYRRVMGKEIKFLLHFVKESKQDESGMPNNRFLAERTGGTYSTLKVQPAELEDSGVYFCASSSWSMHEQYFGPGTRLTVT.

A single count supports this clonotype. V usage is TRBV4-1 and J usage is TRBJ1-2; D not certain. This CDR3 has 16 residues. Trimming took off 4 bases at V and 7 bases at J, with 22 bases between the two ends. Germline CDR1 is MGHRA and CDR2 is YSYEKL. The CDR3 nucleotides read TGCGCCAGCAGCCCTACCCCCGGACTGGGCGAGTTTGGCTACACCTTC. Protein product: CASSPTPGLGEFGYTF.

For the CDR3, the DNA is TGTGCCAGCAGTTTCTTACCGAGTAATGAAAAACTGTTTTTT. Its translation is CASSFLPSNEKLFF. The chain employs TRBV27 and TRBJ1-4; unclear D gene. Germline V CDR1 and CDR2: MNHEY, SMNVEV (reference sequence). V was shortened by 3 bases and J by 4 bases, with 9 bases between the two germline ends. The CDR3 runs 14 residues.

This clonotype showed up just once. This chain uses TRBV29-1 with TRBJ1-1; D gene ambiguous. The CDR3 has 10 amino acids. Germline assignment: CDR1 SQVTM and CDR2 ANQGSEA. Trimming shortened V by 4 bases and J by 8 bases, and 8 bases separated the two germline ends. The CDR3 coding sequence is TGCAGCGTTGTTGGAGGGGAAGCTTTCTTT. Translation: CSVVGGEAFF.

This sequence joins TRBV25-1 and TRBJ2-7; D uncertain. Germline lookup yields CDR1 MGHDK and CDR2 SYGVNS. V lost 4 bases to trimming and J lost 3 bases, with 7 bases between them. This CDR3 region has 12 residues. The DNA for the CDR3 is TGTGCCAGCAGTGTGACCAGCTACGAGCAGTACTTC. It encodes CASSVTSYEQYF.

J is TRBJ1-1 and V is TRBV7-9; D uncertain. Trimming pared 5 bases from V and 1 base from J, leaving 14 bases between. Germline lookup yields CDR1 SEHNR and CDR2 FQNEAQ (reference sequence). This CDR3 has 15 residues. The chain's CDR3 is CASSPPSVGNTEAFF. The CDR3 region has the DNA TGTGCCAGCAGCCCACCAAGCGTCGGGAACACTGAAGCTTTCTTT.

In DNA, the CDR3 is TGTGCCAGCAGTCCCCTAGCGGGAGAGGCCTACGAGCAGTACTTC. Translated: CASSPLAGEAYEQYF. V and J are TRBV27 and TRBJ2-7, with 10 positions matching TRBD2. CDR3 length equals 15 residues. CDR1 and CDR2 (germline): MNHEY, SMNVEV (reference sequence). The V and J ends lost 5 bases and 2 bases, in that order; junction bases with no gene match: 6.

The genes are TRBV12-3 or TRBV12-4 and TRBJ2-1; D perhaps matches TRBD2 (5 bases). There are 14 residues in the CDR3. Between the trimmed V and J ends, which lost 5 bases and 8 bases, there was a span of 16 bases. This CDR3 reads CASSTYTRNDEQFF. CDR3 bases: TGTGCCAGCAGTACATATACTAGGAACGATGAGCAGTTCTTC.

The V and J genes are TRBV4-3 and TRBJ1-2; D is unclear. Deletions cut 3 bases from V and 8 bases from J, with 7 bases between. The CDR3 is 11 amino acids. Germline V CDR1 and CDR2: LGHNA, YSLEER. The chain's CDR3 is CASSHGAGYTF. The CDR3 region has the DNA TGCGCCAGCAGCCATGGTGCCGGCTACACCTTC.

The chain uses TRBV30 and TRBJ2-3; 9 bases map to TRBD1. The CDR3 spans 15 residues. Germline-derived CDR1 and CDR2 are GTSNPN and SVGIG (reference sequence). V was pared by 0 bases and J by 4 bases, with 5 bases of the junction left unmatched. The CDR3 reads CAWSVMGQGPDTQYF. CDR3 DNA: TGTGCCTGGAGTGTAATGGGACAGGGCCCAGATACGCAGTATTTT.

For the CDR3, the DNA is TGTGCCAGCAGCGGACTAGCGGGAAACAATGAGCAGTTCTTC. Protein sequence: CASSGLAGNNEQFF. This rearrangement joins TRBV5-6 to TRBJ2-1, with 12 bases lining up with TRBD2. Looked up from germline, CDR1 is SGHDT and CDR2 is YYEEEE. Trimming removed 4 bases from V and 5 bases from J; junction bases left unmatched: 1. CDR3 length equals 14 residues.

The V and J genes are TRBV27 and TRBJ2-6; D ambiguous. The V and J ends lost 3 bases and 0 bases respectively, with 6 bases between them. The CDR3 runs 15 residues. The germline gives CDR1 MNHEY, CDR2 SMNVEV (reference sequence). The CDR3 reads CASSFGSSGANVLTF. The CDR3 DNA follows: TGTGCCAGCAGTTTTGGTTCCTCTGGGGCCAACGTCCTGACTTTC.

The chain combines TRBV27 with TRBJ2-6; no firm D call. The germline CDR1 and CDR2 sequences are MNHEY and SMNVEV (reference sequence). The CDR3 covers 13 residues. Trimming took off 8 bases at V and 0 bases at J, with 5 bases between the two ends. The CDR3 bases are TGTGCCAGCGCGCGCTCTGGGGCCAACGTCCTGACTTTC. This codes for CASARSGANVLTF.

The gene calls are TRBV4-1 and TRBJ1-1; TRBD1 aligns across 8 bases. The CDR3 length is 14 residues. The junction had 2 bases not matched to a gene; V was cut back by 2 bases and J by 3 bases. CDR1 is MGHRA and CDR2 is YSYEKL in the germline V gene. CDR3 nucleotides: TGCGCCAGCAGCCAAAAGACAGGGGACACTGAAGCTTTCTTT. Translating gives CASSQKTGDTEAFF.

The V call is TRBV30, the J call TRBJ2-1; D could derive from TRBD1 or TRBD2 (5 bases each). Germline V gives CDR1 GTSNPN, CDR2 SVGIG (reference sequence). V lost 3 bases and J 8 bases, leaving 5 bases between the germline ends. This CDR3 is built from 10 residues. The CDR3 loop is CAWRGDEQFF. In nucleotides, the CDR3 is TGTGCCTGGAGGGGGGATGAGCAGTTCTTC. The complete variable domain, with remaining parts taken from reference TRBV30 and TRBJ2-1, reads SQTIHQWPATLVQPVGSPLSLECTVEGTSNPNLYWYRQAAGRGLQLLFYSVGIGQISSEVPQNLSASRPQDRQFILSSKKLLLSDSGFYLCAWRGDEQFFGPGTRLTVL.

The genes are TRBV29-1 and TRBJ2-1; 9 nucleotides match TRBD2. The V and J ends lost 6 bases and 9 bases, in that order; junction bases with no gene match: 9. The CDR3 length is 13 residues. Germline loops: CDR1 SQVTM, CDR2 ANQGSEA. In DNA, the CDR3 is TGCAGCGTCCAAGGGCTAGCGGGGATTGAGCAGTTCTTC. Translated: CSVQGLAGIEQFF.

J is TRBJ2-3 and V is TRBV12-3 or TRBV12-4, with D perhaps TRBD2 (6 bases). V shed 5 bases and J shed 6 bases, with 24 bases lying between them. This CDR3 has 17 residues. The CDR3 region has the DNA TGTGCCAGCAGTCGATGGGGGACTCTTGGGTTGAAGGATACGCAGTATTTT. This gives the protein CASSRWGTLGLKDTQYF.